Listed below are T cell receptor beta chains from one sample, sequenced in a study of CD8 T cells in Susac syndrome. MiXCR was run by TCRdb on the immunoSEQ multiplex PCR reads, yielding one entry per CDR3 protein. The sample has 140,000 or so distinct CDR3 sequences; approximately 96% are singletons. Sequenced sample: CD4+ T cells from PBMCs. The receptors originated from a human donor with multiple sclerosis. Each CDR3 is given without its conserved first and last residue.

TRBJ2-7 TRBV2 ASRTRQGGTYEQY
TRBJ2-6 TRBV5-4 ASSLVIGSGANVLT
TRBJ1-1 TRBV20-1 SARPPPWTAGFMNTEAF
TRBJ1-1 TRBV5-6 ASSLVSGPNTEAF
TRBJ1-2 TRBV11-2 ASSLNLNYGYT
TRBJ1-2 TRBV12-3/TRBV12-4 ASTLGQGAFNGYT
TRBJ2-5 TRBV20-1 SARDLVGGETQY
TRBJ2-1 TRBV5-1 ASSLVPSGGYNEQF
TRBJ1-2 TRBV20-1 SARRGQGDYGYT
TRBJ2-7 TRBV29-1 SVDWGSLGEQY
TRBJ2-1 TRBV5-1 ASSPDEWSEQF
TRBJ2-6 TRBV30 AWGPGFDRGPGANVLT
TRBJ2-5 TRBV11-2 ASSQGDRNQETQY
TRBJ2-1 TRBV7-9 ASSSRDRGLLNNEQF
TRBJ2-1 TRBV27 ASSGYNEQF
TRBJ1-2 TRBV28 ASSQSKPGLSGYT
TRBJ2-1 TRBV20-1 SASQQYSYNEQF
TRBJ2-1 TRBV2 ASSELGAYNEQF
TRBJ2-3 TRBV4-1 ASSQEGRDRPTDTQY
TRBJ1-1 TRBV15 ATSRDSSNTEAF
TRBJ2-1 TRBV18 ASSPGTSGNNEQF
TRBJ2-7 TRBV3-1 ASSQDLRLPTEQY
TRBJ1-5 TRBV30 AWSQGGNQPQH
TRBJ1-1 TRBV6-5 ASSYARGSTEAF
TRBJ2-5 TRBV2 ASNDGGAVQY
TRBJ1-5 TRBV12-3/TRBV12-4 ASSLSSNQPQH
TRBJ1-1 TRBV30 AWSQQGYTEAF
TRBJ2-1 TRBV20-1 SARDPTGVSSYNEQF